A selection of T cell receptor beta chains follows, all from one sample in a study of CD8 T cells in Susac syndrome. TCRdb recomputed calls from the immunoSEQ multiplex PCR reads with MiXCR, one row per CDR3 protein. This table has more than 85,000 distinct CDR3 sequences, about 95% appearing once. Sequencing input: CD4+ T cells from PBMCs. Receptor source: a human donor with Susac syndrome. Both conserved end residues are part of each CDR3. Fields, in order: D gene, J gene, V gene, clone size, CDR3 DNA, CDR3 protein. D genes are given only for firm matches. Size is stated for part of the rows, as once, few or many counts, or as a class when the clone is expanded.

TRBD2 | TRBJ2-5 | TRBV5-1 | - | TGCGCCAGCAGCCACCGACTAGCGGGGGGGCGAGAGACCCAGTACTTC | CASSHRLAGGRETQYF
TRBD2 | TRBJ2-3 | TRBV19 | - | TGTGCCAGTAGTAGGGTTCTAGCGGGAGTCACAGATACGCAGTATTTT | CASSRVLAGVTDTQYF
- | TRBJ1-1 | TRBV7-2 | - | TGTGCCAGCAGCTCTGACATCGCAACTGAAGCTTTCTTT | CASSSDIATEAFF
TRBD1 | TRBJ2-7 | TRBV6-1 | few | TGTGCCAGCAGCCCCGCCCCAGACAGGGCCGAGCAGTACTTC | CASSPAPDRAEQYF
- | TRBJ1-1 | TRBV30 | - | TGTGCCTGGAACTCCGGGCTCACTGAAGCTTTCTTT | CAWNSGLTEAFF
TRBD2 | TRBJ2-3 | TRBV5-4 | - | TGTGCCAGCAGCTTGACGACTAGCGGGGGGGAGTATTTT | CASSLTTSGGEYF
- | TRBJ2-7 | TRBV5-1 | - | TGCGCCAGCAGCTTGGAAGGGGTCGACGAGCAGTACTTC | CASSLEGVDEQYF
- | TRBJ1-1 | TRBV29-1 | - | TGCAGCGTTGAGCCTTGGAAGGCTTTCTTT | CSVEPWKAFF
- | TRBJ1-1 | TRBV9 | - | TGTGCCAGCAGCGTATTATTCACCTCTGAAGCTTTCTTT | CASSVLFTSEAFF
TRBD1 | TRBJ2-1 | TRBV9 | - | TGTGCCAGCAGCGTCGGGACAGGGGACAATGAGCAGTTCTTC | CASSVGTGDNEQFF
TRBD2 | TRBJ2-2 | TRBV2 | - | TGTGCCAGCAGTGAGGTAGCGGGGCCCGGCGGGGAGCTGTTTTTT | CASSEVAGPGGELFF
TRBD1 | TRBJ1-4 | TRBV12-3/TRBV12-4 | - | TGTGCCAGCAGTGGAAACAGGGGCCGCATCTCAACAACTAATGAAAAACTGTTTTTT | CASSGNRGRISTTNEKLFF
TRBD1 | TRBJ2-3 | TRBV19 | once | TGTGCCACCGTACCAAGGACAGGGGCGAGAGATACGCAGTATTTT | CATVPRTGARDTQYF
- | TRBJ2-1 | TRBV5-1 | - | TGCGCCAGCAGCTTTGACAGGAACAATGAGCAGTTCTTC | CASSFDRNNEQFF
- | TRBJ2-1 | TRBV6-1 | - | TGTGCCAGCAGTGAAGCGGACAATGAGCAGTTCTTC | CASSEADNEQFF
TRBD1 | TRBJ2-5 | TRBV7-7 | - | TGTGCCAGCAGCTCGACAGGGGTTCGAGAGACCCAGTACTTC | CASSSTGVRETQYF
- | TRBJ2-1 | TRBV6-2/TRBV6-3 | - | TGTGCCAGCAGTCCCTCAACCGGGGTGCAGTTCTTC | CASSPSTGVQFF
TRBD1 | TRBJ1-2 | TRBV4-1 | - | TGCGCCAGCAGCCAGACCCCGGGACAGCCACTGGGCTACACCTTC | CASSQTPGQPLGYTF
- | TRBJ1-2 | TRBV27 | - | TGTGCCAGCAGTCCACGGGGTATGAACTATGGCTACACCTTC | CASSPRGMNYGYTF
- | TRBJ2-1 | TRBV6-2/TRBV6-3 | - | TGTGCCAGCAGTAAAACCCCGGGAGAGCAGTTCTTC | CASSKTPGEQFF
- | TRBJ1-3 | TRBV29-1 | - | TGCAGCGTTGGTGGGAGCGGCTCTGGAAACACCATATATTTT | CSVGGSGSGNTIYF
- | TRBJ2-5 | TRBV20-1 | - | TGCAGTGCGGGGCGGGCTACCCAAGAGACCCAGTACTTC | CSAGRATQETQYF
- | TRBJ2-1 | TRBV5-1 | - | TGCGCCAGCAGCTTGGACACAGGGTCAAATGAGCAGTTCTTC | CASSLDTGSNEQFF
- | TRBJ1-2 | TRBV2 | - | TGTGCCAGCAGTGTACGGCAGACTTACGGCTACACCTTC | CASSVRQTYGYTF
- | TRBJ1-5 | TRBV16 | once | TGTGCCAGCAGCCCCCTGGGGGGGAGAAATCAGCCCCAGCATTTT | CASSPLGGRNQPQHF
- | TRBJ2-7 | TRBV18 | - | TGTGCCAGCTCACTTAGCTCCTACGAGCAGTACTTC | CASSLSSYEQYF
TRBD2 | TRBJ2-4 | TRBV4-1 | - | TGCGCCAGCAGCCAAGAAAGTGCGGGGGGGACCAAAAACATTCAGTACTTC | CASSQESAGGTKNIQYF